One and the same sample provided the 12 T cell receptor beta chains below, sequenced in a study of long-term antiretroviral therapy in people with HIV (dated by TCRdb to between 2022 and 2023). The immunoSEQ hsTCRB v3.0 assay was used at survey level resolution for TRB variable region sequencing. TCRdb stores this immuneACCESS table with in-frame sequences only. Part of the clones is absent; in the studies checked, under half of the shortfall reflects unresolved V genes, and no reason is known for the rest. The sample table shows around 9,600 clones, and about 78% are seen once. The ten largest account for approximately 15% of the sample. Sequenced material: unsorted PBMCs, taken 0.4 years before starting antiretroviral therapy. These receptor sequences come from a man in his thirties or forties with HIV.

The chain carries TRBV7-8 and TRBJ1-2; 8 positions agree with TRBD1. Losses at the gene ends were 1 base for V and 6 bases for J; bases not matched to a gene: 4. From germline, CDR1 is SGHVS and CDR2 FQNEAQ. The CDR3 is 14 residues long. CDR3 sequence: CASSLGNRGNGYTF. The DNA for the CDR3 is TGTGCCAGCAGCTTAGGCAACAGGGGGAATGGCTACACCTTC.

The chain employs TRBV2 and TRBJ1-1; maybe TRBD1 (5 bases). V was pared by 4 bases and J by 0 bases, with 6 bases between. This CDR3 spans 13 amino acids. The germline V gene encodes CDR1 SNHLY and CDR2 FYNNEI. CDR3 in amino acids: CASSGGMNTEAFF. CDR3 DNA sequence: TGTGCCAGCAGTGGGGGCATGAACACTGAAGCTTTCTTT.

The chain uses TRBV28 and TRBJ2-1; D is possibly TRBD1 or TRBD2 (6 bases each). This CDR3 contains 16 residues. Trimming left V 8 bases short and J 1 base short, with 18 bases between. Per the germline V gene, CDR1 is MDHEN and CDR2 is SYDVKM. Here the CDR3 reads CASAIGGFQSYNEQFF. As DNA, the CDR3 is TGTGCCAGCGCTATAGGGGGGTTTCAATCCTACAATGAGCAGTTCTTC.

The chain couples TRBV9 to TRBJ2-2; D possibly corresponds to TRBD2 (5 bases). The CDR3 runs 13 residues. Trimming left V 4 bases short and J 6 bases short, with 10 bases between. The germline V gene encodes CDR1 SGDLS and CDR2 YYNGEE. The CDR3 DNA is TGTGCCAGCAGCTTACGGGGAGCCGGGGAGCTGTTTTTT. It yields the protein CASSLRGAGELFF. Full variable domain (missing parts from reference TRBV9 and TRBJ2-2): DSGVTQTPKHLITATGQRVTLRCSPRSGDLSVYWYQQSLDQGLQFLIQYYNGEERAKGNILERFSAQQFPDLHSELNLSSLELGDSALYFCASSLRGAGELFFGEGSRLTVL.

This chain joins TRBV4-1 and TRBJ1-6, with 10 bases aligning to TRBD1. The CDR3 is 17 residues long. V was pared by 0 bases and J by 9 bases, with 8 bases of the junction left unmatched. Per germline, CDR1 MGHRA and CDR2 YSYEKL. The CDR3 region has the DNA TGCGCCAGCAGCCAAGATAGGGGACAGGGGAGAGGTTCACCCCTCCACTTT. This translates into CASSQDRGQGRGSPLHF.

This chain connects TRBV19 to TRBJ2-1; 10 positions match TRBD2. Germline V lookup: CDR1 LNHDA, CDR2 SQIVND (reference sequence). This CDR3 has 16 residues. J gave up 10 bases and V 1 base, and 10 bases lay outside the gene matches. This chain's CDR3 is CASSIGWTSGAREQFF. The CDR3 bases are TGTGCCAGTAGTATAGGGTGGACTAGCGGAGCACGGGAGCAGTTCTTC.

This chain joins TRBV5-4 and TRBJ1-1; no clear D. The CDR3 extends over 13 amino acids. CDR1 is SGHNT and CDR2 is YYREEE in the germline V gene (reference sequence). V lost 0 bases and J lost 4, with 7 bases in between. The DNA for the CDR3 is TGTGCCAGCAGCTTGGACCCGGGCACTGAAGCTTTCTTT. Protein: CASSLDPGTEAFF. The variable domain in full, with the rest retrieved from reference TRBV5-4 and TRBJ1-1, is ETGVTQSPTHLIKTRGQQVTLRCSSQSGHNTVSWYQQALGQGPQFIFQYYREEENGRGNFPPRFSGLQFPNYSSELNVNALELDDSALYLCASSLDPGTEAFFGQGTRLTVV.

The rearrangement links TRBV11-2 to TRBJ2-7, with D possibly matching TRBD2 (5 bases). CDR1 and CDR2 (germline): SGHAT, FQNNGV. Trimming pared 7 bases from V and 2 bases from J, leaving 18 bases between. The CDR3 consists of 15 residues. As DNA, the CDR3 is TGTGCCAGCAACGGGATGGGAGCGGAGACCTACGAGCAGTACTTC. It codes for CASNGMGAETYEQYF. The variable domain in full, with the rest retrieved from reference TRBV11-2 and TRBJ2-7, is EAGVAQSPRYKIIEKRQSVAFWCNPISGHATLYWYQQILGQGPKLLIQFQNNGVVDDSQLPKDRFSAERLKGVDSTLKIQPAKLEDSAVYLCASNGMGAETYEQYFGPGTRLTVT.

The chain is built from TRBV2 and TRBJ2-1, with 10 bases identical to TRBD2. V dropped 2 bases and J dropped 8; count of bases not matched to a gene: 6. Germline assignment: CDR1 SNHLY and CDR2 FYNNEI. The CDR3 runs 15 residues. The CDR3 DNA sequence: TGTGCCAGCAGTGAACCTAGCGGGAGTATCTATGAGCAGTTCTTC. Its protein is CASSEPSGSIYEQFF.

This clone was recorded a few times. The chain employs TRBV5-4 and TRBJ2-2; TRBD2 agrees at 7 bases. This CDR3 region has 16 residues. Trimming took 4 bases from V and 1 from J; bases not matched to a gene: 7. In germline, CDR1 is SGHNT, CDR2 YYREEE (reference sequence). The CDR3 DNA reads TGTGCCAGCAGCATCGAAGCGGGGATGAACACCGGGGAGCTGTTTTTT. It encodes CASSIEAGMNTGELFF.

The chain carries TRBV11-2 and TRBJ1-1; tentative D call: TRBD1 (5 bases). V was cut by 5 bases and J by 5 bases, with 15 bases left in between. This CDR3 region has 14 residues. Per the germline V gene, CDR1 is SGHAT and CDR2 is FQNNGV. In DNA form, the CDR3 reads TGTGCCAGCAGCATTCAGGGAGAAAGAACTGAAGCTTTCTTT. Protein sequence: CASSIQGERTEAFF.

This chain connects TRBV27 to TRBJ1-1; a weak D match, TRBD1 (6 bases). V dropped 6 bases and J dropped 1 base, with 12 bases sitting between them. This CDR3 is built from 14 residues. Germline loops: CDR1 MNHEY, CDR2 SMNVEV (reference sequence). CDR3 DNA sequence: TGTGCCAGCAGGACCCGACAGGAGAACACTGAAGCTTTCTTT. Translating gives CASRTRQENTEAFF.